The text below deals with one T cell receptor beta chain. The data derive from a study of blood T cell repertoires in COVID-19. Study-level information: Spain, Italy and the United States supplied samples that represented acute and convalescent COVID-19. Sources were T cells, B-cell-depleted T cells, or PBMCs; the material itself was cDNA or gDNA.

Per the original methods: Reference gene primer amplification yielded estimated nucleated cell counts. Measured with immunoSEQ multiplex PCR; TCRdb has only the in-frame clones, and not every one. The DNA was the basis for D and trimming; V, J and clone size are from that table. The data hold about 260,000 clones, with 65% to 90% observed a single time. Material: peripheral blood. The source is a young man with active or convalescent COVID-19.

The CDR3 nucleotides read TGTGCCAGCAGCCGTCCCGGACAGCCCGAGGCCTCCTACGAGCAGTACTTC. It is translated as CASSRPGQPEASYEQYF. J is TRBJ2-7 and V is TRBV7-9, with D possibly TRBD1 on 6 matching bases. This CDR3 spans 17 amino acids. Trimming pared 5 bases from V and 0 bases from J, leaving 20 bases between. CDR1 is SEHNR and CDR2 is FQNEAQ in the germline V gene (reference sequence).